The present entry profiles one TCR beta chain with its context. No antigen is known for it. This specimen belongs to a study of OX40 agonist ivuxolimab in advanced cancers. Across the whole study: The dose-escalation group included hepatocellular carcinoma, melanoma, renal cell carcinoma and head and neck cancer. A partial response was reached by three patients: one with hepatocellular carcinoma and two with cutaneous melanoma. Overall study findings and caveats: The study found that CD8+ T cells averaged more expanded clones than CD4+.

The table came from immunoSEQ multiplex PCR; TCRdb's copy has only in-frame clones and leaves some out. The sample yields about 94,000 clones, 87% seen once. The length of the CDR3 is 16 residues. Germline V gene lookup returns CDR1 SGHKS and CDR2 YYEKEE (reference sequence). V lost 4 bases to trimming and J lost 2 bases, with 16 bases between them. The chain recombines TRBV5-5 with TRBJ1-5; a possible D gene is TRBD1 (6 bases). The receptor was derived from an adult with an advanced solid tumor such as melanoma, head and neck, liver or kidney cancer. Source: CD4+ or CD8+ T cells sorted from blood, taken in a trial of the OX40 agonist ivuxolimab. This CDR3 reads CASSPQTGWGNQPQHF. The DNA for the CDR3 is TGTGCCAGCAGCCCTCAAACAGGGTGGGGCAATCAGCCCCAGCATTTT. Full variable domain (remainder filled in from reference TRBV5-5 and TRBJ1-5): DAGVTQSPTHLIKTRGQQVTLRCSPISGHKSVSWYQQVLGQGPQFIFQYYEKEERGRGNFPDRFSARQFPNYSSELNVNALLLGDSALYLCASSPQTGWGNQPQHFGDGTRLSIL.